Listed here are 14 T cell receptor beta chains from one sample, sequenced in a study of blood T cell repertoires in COVID-19. Profiled with immunoSEQ multiplex PCR; TCRdb holds only in-frame clones, not every one. The sample includes 62,000 or so clones, 80% to 90% of them seen just once. The material sequenced was peripheral blood. Every receptor here comes from a man aged 50 to 60 with acute or convalescent COVID-19.

The chain joins TRBV11-2 to TRBJ1-6, with TRBD1 matching 9 bases. This CDR3 is 16 amino acids long. The germline gives CDR1 SGHAT, CDR2 FQNNGV. Trimming cost V 0 bases and J 9 bases; bases outside gene matches: 6. The CDR3 DNA reads TGTGCCAGCAGCTTAGAGTGGGGGGGACAGGGTTCACCCCTCCACTTT. This encodes CASSLEWGGQGSPLHF. Combining the CDR3 with reference TRBV11-2 and TRBJ1-6 gives the whole variable domain EAGVAQSPRYKIIEKRQSVAFWCNPISGHATLYWYQQILGQGPKLLIQFQNNGVVDDSQLPKDRFSAERLKGVDSTLKIQPAKLEDSAVYLCASSLEWGGQGSPLHFGNGTRLTVT.

The V and J genes are TRBV28 and TRBJ2-7; D call uncertain. This CDR3 comprises 11 residues. CDR1 and CDR2 (germline): MDHEN, SYDVKM. V lost 8 bases and J 3 bases, leaving 8 bases between the germline ends. For the CDR3, the DNA is TGTGCCAGCGGGTACAGCTACGAGCAGTACTTC. Protein product: CASGYSYEQYF.

This clone was recorded at least ten times. This chain uses TRBV24-1 with TRBJ2-2, with TRBD1 matching 7 bases. From germline, CDR1 is KGHDR and CDR2 SFDVKD. The junction had 9 bases not matched to a gene; V was cut back by 4 bases and J by 5 bases. The CDR3 has 16 residues. The CDR3 sequence: CATSDRDSLSTGELFF. CDR3 DNA: TGTGCCACCAGTGACCGGGACAGCCTATCGACCGGGGAGCTGTTTTTT.

This clone occurred once. The chain combines TRBV6-6 with TRBJ2-3, with D possibly TRBD2 on 6 matching bases. The CDR3 length is 15 residues. The V end lost 2 bases, the J end lost 1 base, and 10 bases lay between the germline ends. Germline V lookup: CDR1 MNHNY, CDR2 SVGAGI (reference sequence). CDR3 in amino acids: CASSYGAGRTDTQYF. The DNA for the CDR3 is TGTGCCAGCAGTTACGGGGCGGGGCGCACAGATACGCAGTATTTT.

The chain combines TRBV7-9 with TRBJ2-1, with 8 bases aligning to TRBD2. V trimming: 5 bases; J trimming: 7 bases; junction bases outside the gene matches: 13. Germline CDR1 SEHNR, CDR2 FQNEAQ (reference sequence). The CDR3 covers 16 residues. Here the CDR3 DNA reads TGTGCCAGCAGCCTATCCGGCGGGGGGCGTGTAAATGAGCAGTTCTTC. This codes for CASSLSGGGRVNEQFF.

J is TRBJ1-5 and V is TRBV19; 8 bases are shared with TRBD1. V lost 4 bases and J lost 1; bases outside the gene matches: 6. In germline, CDR1 is LNHDA, CDR2 SQIVND (reference sequence). CDR3 length: 16 residues. Written as DNA, the CDR3 is TGTGCCAGTAGTACCAACAGGGGGATAAGCAATCAGCCCCAGCATTTT. The encoded protein is CASSTNRGISNQPQHF.

The chain employs TRBV3-1 (or the pseudogene TRBV3-2) and TRBJ1-2; 7 bases are a match to TRBD1. CDR1 and CDR2 from the germline V gene are LGHDT and YNNKEL (reference sequence). Trimming at V came to 0 bases and at J to 6 bases, leaving 16 bases not matched to a gene. The CDR3 is 18 amino acids. CDR3 sequence (DNA): TGTGCCAGCAGCCAAGATCCGGCTTGGTACAGGGGATTTGATGGCTACACCTTC. Translation gives CASSQDPAWYRGFDGYTF.

This clone was recorded only once. V and J are TRBV7-9 and TRBJ2-6, with 8 bases matching TRBD2. Germline CDR1 and CDR2: SEHNR and FQNEAQ (reference sequence). The CDR3 consists of 19 residues. Losses at the gene ends were 5 bases for V and 0 bases for J; bases not matched to a gene: 12. This chain's CDR3 is CASSREVSGGSSGANVLTF. DNA of the CDR3: TGTGCCAGCAGCCGAGAGGTATCGGGAGGGAGCTCTGGGGCCAACGTCCTGACTTTC.

Note on this clone: In the same sample, other DNA sequences code for this CDR3. The chain couples TRBV19 to TRBJ1-4; no clear D gene. Germline V lookup: CDR1 LNHDA, CDR2 SQIVND (reference sequence). Trimming shortened V by 3 bases and J by 8 bases, and 10 bases separated the two germline ends. This CDR3 region has 13 residues. The CDR3 here is CASSIKPREKLFF. In DNA form, the CDR3 reads TGTGCCAGTAGTATTAAGCCGCGGGAAAAACTGTTTTTT.

In DNA, the CDR3 is TGTGCCATCAGTAAGCGGGAGGTTGGCACAGATACGCAGTATTTT. Amino acids: CAISKREVGTDTQYF. V is TRBV10-3 and J is TRBJ2-3, with 9 positions matching TRBD2. Per the germline V gene, CDR1 is ENHRY and CDR2 is SYGVKD. The CDR3 consists of 15 residues. The trim removed 5 bases at V and 1 base at J, leaving 4 bases unmatched.

V is TRBV27 and J is TRBJ1-6; TRBD1 is a possible D gene (6 bases). The germline V gene encodes CDR1 MNHEY and CDR2 SMNVEV (reference sequence). This CDR3 contains 14 residues. Trimming shortened V by 6 bases and J by 3 bases, and 9 bases separated the two germline ends. CDR3 protein: CASRRTDYNSPLHF. In DNA, the CDR3 is TGTGCCAGCAGGAGGACAGACTATAATTCACCCCTCCACTTT.

This rearrangement joins TRBV6-2 or TRBV6-3 to TRBJ2-3, with TRBD2 identical over 12 bases. CDR1 and CDR2 from the germline V gene are MNHEY and SVGEGT. The J segment lost 6 bases and the V segment lost 6 bases, leaving 7 bases of the junction unmatched. The CDR3 has 15 residues. CDR3 sequence: CASSRTSGEVDTQYF. CDR3 DNA: TGTGCCAGCAGCCGGACTAGCGGGGAGGTGGATACGCAGTATTTT.

V gene TRBV5-7 combines with J gene TRBJ2-6, with D tentatively TRBD2 (5 bases). TRBV5-7 is reported as an ORF; its role is uncertain. V lost 0 bases and J 3 bases, leaving 7 bases between the germline ends. The CDR3 is 15 amino acids. CDR3 protein: CASSLGGYGANVLTF. CDR3 bases: TGTGCCAGCAGCTTGGGCGGGTATGGGGCCAACGTCCTGACTTTC.

This chain joins TRBV2 and TRBJ2-7; TRBD2 matches at 12 bases. The CDR3 consists of 13 residues. Germline CDR1 is SNHLY and CDR2 is FYNNEI. The ends lost 5 bases at V and 6 bases at J; junction bases unmatched: 2. CDR3 sequence (DNA): TGTGCCAGCAGTCTAGCGGGAGGGCTCGAGCAGTACTTC. It specifies CASSLAGGLEQYF.